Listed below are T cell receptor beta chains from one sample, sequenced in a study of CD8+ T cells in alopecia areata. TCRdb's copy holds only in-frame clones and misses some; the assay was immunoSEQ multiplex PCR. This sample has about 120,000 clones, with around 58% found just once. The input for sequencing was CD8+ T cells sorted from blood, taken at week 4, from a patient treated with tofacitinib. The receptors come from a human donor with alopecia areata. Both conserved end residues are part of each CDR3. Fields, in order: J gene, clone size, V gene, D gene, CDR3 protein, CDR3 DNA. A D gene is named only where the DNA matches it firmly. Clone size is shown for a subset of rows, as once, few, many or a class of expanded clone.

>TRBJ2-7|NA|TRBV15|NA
CATSRDLGASYEQYF
TGTGCCACCAGCAGAGATTTGGGGGCTTCCTACGAGCAGTACTTC
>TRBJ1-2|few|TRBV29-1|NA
CSVQTGTGYGYTF
TGCAGCGTCCAGACCGGGACCGGGTATGGCTACACCTTC
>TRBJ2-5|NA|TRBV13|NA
CASSLGGSQETQYF
TGTGCCAGCAGCTTAGGCGGGAGTCAAGAGACCCAGTACTTC
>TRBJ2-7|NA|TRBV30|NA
CAWSVLKGYEQYF
TGTGCCTGGAGTGTACTCAAGGGCTACGAGCAGTACTTC
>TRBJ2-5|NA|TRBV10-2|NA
CASSDEAGTGEETQYF
TGCGCCAGCAGTGACGAAGCGGGGACAGGTGAAGAGACCCAGTACTTC
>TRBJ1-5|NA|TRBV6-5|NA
CASTAGPHQPQHF
TGTGCCAGCACCGCAGGGCCCCATCAGCCCCAGCATTTT
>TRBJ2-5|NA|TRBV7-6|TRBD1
CASSLETGGYSYQETQYF
TGTGCCAGCAGCTTAGAAACAGGGGGCTATTCGTACCAAGAGACCCAGTACTTC
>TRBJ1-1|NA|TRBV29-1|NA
CSVETEIHPEAFF
TGCAGCGTTGAAACCGAAATCCATCCCGAAGCTTTCTTT
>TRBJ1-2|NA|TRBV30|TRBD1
CAWSTGGYGYTF
TGTGCCTGGAGTACAGGGGGGTATGGCTACACCTTC
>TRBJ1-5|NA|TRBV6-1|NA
CASSAWGDSNQPQHF
TGTGCCAGCAGTGCGTGGGGCGATAGCAATCAGCCCCAGCATTTT
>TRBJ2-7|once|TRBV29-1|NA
CSVIQTEPAYEQYF
TGCAGCGTTATCCAGACAGAGCCCGCCTACGAGCAGTACTTC
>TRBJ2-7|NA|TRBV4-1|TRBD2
CASSQFLAGGGIDEQYF
TGCGCCAGCAGCCAATTCCTAGCGGGGGGCGGAATCGACGAGCAGTACTTC
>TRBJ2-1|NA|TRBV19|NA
CASTSDLMGNEQFF
TGTGCCAGTACGTCCGACCTTATGGGCAATGAGCAGTTCTTC
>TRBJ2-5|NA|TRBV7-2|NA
CASSRDSDQETQYF
TGTGCCAGCAGCCGTGACTCGGACCAAGAGACCCAGTACTTC
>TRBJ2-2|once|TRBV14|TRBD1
CASSQRGQGTGELFF
TGTGCCAGCAGCCAAAGAGGACAGGGCACCGGGGAGCTGTTTTTT
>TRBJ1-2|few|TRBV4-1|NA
CASSQDLNGDYGYTF
TGCGCCAGCAGCCAAGATCTGAACGGCGACTATGGCTACACCTTC
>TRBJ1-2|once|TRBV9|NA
CASSDRAQSLGGYTF
TGTGCCAGCAGCGACCGGGCCCAGAGCCTTGGTGGCTACACCTTC
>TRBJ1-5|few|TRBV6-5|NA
CASSYPPGNQPQHF
TGTGCCAGCAGTTACCCGCCGGGCAATCAGCCCCAGCATTTT
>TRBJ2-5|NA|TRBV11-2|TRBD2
CASSLGLAGQQETQYF
TGTGCCAGCAGCTTAGGGCTAGCGGGGCAACAAGAGACCCAGTACTTC
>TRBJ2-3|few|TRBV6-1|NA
CASSEAELHTQYF
TGTGCCAGCAGTGAAGCTGAGTTGCACACGCAGTATTTT
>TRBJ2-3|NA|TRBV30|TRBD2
CAWSIQISGGAADTQYF
TGTGCCTGGAGTATACAGATTAGCGGGGGGGCGGCGGATACGCAGTATTTT
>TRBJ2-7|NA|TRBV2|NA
CASSDVTKGEQYF
TGTGCCAGCAGTGATGTGACGAAAGGCGAGCAGTACTTC
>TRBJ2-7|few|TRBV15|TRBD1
CATSIDRGYEQYF
TGTGCCACCAGCATCGACAGGGGCTACGAGCAGTACTTC
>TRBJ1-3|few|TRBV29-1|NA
CSVPGNSGNTIYF
TGCAGCGTTCCGGGCAACTCTGGAAACACCATATATTTT
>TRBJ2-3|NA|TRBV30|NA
CAWSVGPDTQYF
TGTGCCTGGAGTGTTGGCCCAGATACGCAGTATTTT
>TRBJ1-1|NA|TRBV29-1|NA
CSVGGPLEGDTEAFF
TGCAGCGTTGGGGGCCCCTTGGAGGGGGACACTGAAGCTTTCTTT
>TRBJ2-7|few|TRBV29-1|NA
CSVEGYYEQYF
TGCAGCGTTGAAGGGTACTACGAGCAGTACTTC
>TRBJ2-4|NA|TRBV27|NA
CASSLIPGNIQYF
TGTGCCAGCAGTTTAATTCCGGGAAACATTCAGTACTTC
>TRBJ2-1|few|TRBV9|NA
CASSDEGIYEQFF
TGTGCCAGCAGCGATGAGGGAATCTATGAGCAGTTCTTC
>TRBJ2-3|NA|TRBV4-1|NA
CASSHVGFTDTQYF
TGCGCCAGCAGCCATGTGGGTTTTACAGATACGCAGTATTTT
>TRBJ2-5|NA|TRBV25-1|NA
CASSEYGVGETQYF
TGTGCCAGCAGTGAATATGGGGTGGGCGAGACCCAGTACTTC
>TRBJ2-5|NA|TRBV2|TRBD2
CASSGPGTSGGHQETQYF
TGTGCCAGCAGCGGTCCCGGGACTAGCGGGGGGCACCAAGAGACCCAGTACTTC
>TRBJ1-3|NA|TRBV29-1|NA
CSVVLGNSPSGNTIYF
TGCAGCGTTGTACTGGGTAACAGTCCCTCTGGAAACACCATATATTTT
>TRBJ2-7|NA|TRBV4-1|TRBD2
CASSPGLADSYEQYF
TGCGCCAGCAGCCCGGGACTAGCGGACTCCTACGAGCAGTACTTC
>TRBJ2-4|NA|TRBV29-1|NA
CSAPLRTEKNIQYF
TGCAGCGCTCCCCTCAGGACAGAAAAAAACATTCAGTACTTC
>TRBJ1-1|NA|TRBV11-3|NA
CASSFGFGTEAFF
TGTGCCAGCAGCTTTGGGTTCGGCACTGAAGCTTTCTTT
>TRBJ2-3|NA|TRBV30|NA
CAWSVLEGDTQYF
TGTGCCTGGAGTGTACTGGAGGGAGATACGCAGTATTTT
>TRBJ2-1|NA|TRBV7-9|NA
CASSLDLGSNEQFF
TGTGCCAGCAGCTTAGACCTGGGTTCCAATGAGCAGTTCTTC
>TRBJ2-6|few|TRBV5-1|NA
CASSSDSPISGANVLTF
TGCGCCAGCAGCTCAGACAGTCCGATCTCTGGGGCCAACGTCCTGACTTTC
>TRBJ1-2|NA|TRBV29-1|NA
CSVESPGGYTF
TGCAGCGTTGAAAGTCCGGGGGGCTACACCTTC
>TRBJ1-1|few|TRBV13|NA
CASSFRTGGDTEAFF
TGTGCCAGCAGCTTTCGCACGGGAGGGGACACTGAAGCTTTCTTT
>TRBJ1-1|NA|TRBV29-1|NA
CSAPDSHTEAFF
TGCAGCGCCCCGGACAGCCACACTGAAGCTTTCTTT
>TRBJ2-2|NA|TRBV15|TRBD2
CATSRERLAPTGELFF
TGTGCCACCAGCAGAGAGAGACTAGCGCCCACCGGGGAGCTGTTTTTT
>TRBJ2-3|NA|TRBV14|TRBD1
CASSPWDRADTQYF
TGTGCCAGCAGCCCGTGGGACAGAGCAGATACGCAGTATTTT
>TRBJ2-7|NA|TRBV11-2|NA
CASSRSPAWEQYF
TGTGCCAGCAGCCGATCACCTGCGTGGGAGCAGTACTTC
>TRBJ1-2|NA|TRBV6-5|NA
CASSYGTSYGYTF
TGTGCCAGCAGTTACGGGACCTCCTATGGCTACACCTTC